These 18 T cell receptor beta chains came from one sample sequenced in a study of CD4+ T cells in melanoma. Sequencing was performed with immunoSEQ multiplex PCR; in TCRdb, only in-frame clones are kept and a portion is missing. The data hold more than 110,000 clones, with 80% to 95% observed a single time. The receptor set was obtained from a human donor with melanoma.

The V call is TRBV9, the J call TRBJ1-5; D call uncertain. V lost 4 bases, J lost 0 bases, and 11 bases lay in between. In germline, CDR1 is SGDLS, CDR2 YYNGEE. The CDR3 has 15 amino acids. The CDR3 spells CASSQTPYSNQPQHF. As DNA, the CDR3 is TGTGCCAGCAGCCAGACCCCTTATAGCAATCAGCCCCAGCATTTT.

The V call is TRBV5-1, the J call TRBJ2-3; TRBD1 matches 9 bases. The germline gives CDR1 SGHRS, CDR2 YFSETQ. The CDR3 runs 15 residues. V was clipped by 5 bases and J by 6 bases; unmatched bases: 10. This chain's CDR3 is CASRNWGTGMDTQYF. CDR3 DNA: TGCGCCAGCAGAAACTGGGGGACAGGGATGGATACGCAGTATTTT.

The CDR3 nucleotides are TGTGCCAGCTCACCTTTATACAATGAGCAGTTCTTC. Its translation is CASSPLYNEQFF. The chain has TRBV18 and TRBJ2-1; D call uncertain. CDR1 KGHSH and CDR2 LQKENI come from the germline V gene. Trimming shortened V by 3 bases and J by 4 bases, and 4 bases separated the two germline ends. The CDR3 length is 12 residues.

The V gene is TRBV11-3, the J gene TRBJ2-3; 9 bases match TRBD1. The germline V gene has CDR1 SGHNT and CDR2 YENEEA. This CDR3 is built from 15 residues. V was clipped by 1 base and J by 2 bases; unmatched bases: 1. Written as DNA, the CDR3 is TGTGCCAGCAGCTTAGGGACAGGGGTCACAGATACGCAGTATTTT. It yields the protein CASSLGTGVTDTQYF.

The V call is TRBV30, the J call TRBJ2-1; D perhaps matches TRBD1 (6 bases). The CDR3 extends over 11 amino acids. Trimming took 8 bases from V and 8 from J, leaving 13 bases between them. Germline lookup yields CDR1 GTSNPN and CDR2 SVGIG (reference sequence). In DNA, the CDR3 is TGTGCCGGGACCAGGGGCTATGAGCAGTTCTTC. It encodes CAGTRGYEQFF.

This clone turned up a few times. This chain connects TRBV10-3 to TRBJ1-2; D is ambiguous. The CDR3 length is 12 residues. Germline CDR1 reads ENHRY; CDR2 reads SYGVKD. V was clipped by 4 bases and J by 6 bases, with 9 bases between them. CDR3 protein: CAISAYRDGYTF. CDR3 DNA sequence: TGTGCCATCAGTGCTTACCGGGATGGCTACACCTTC.

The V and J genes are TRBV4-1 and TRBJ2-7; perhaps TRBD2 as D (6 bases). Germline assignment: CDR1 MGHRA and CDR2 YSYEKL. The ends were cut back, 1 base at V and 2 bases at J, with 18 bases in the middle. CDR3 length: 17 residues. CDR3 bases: TGCGCCAGCAGCCAAGTCCATACCAGTGGGGGGACCTACGAGCAGTACTTC. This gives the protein CASSQVHTSGGTYEQYF.

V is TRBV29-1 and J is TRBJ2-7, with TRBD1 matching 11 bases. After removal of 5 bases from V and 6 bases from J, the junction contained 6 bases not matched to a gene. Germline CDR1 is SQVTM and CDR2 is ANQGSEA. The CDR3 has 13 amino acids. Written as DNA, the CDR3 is TGCAGCGTTCGGACAGGGGGCTACACCGAGCAGTACTTC. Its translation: CSVRTGGYTEQYF.

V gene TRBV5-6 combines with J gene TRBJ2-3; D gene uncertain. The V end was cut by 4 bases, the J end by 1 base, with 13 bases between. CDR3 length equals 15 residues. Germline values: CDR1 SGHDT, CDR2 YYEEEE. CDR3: CASSLDLVGTDTQYF. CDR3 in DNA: TGTGCCAGCAGCCTCGACTTGGTCGGCACAGATACGCAGTATTTT.

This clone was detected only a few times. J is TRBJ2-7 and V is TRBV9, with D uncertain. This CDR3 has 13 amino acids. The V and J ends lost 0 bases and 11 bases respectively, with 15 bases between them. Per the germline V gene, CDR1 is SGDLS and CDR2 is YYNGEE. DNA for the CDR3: TGTGCCAGCAGCGTAGAGCCCACAAAGGCGAAGTACTTC. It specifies CASSVEPTKAKYF.

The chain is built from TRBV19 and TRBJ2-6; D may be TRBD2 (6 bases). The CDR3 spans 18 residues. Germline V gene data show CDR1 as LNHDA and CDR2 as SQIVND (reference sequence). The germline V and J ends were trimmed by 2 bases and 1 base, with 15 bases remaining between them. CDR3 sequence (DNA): TGTGCCAGTAGTATAAGGTTCGGAGGGAAGTCTGGGGCCAACGTCCTGACTTTC. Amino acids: CASSIRFGGKSGANVLTF.

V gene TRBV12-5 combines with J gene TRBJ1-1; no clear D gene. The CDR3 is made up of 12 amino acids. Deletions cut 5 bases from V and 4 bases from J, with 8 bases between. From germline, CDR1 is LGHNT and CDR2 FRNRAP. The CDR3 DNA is TGTGCTAGTGGTCCCGGTATCACTGAAGCTTTCTTT. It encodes CASGPGITEAFF.

CDR3 residues: CSVRVAPNYGYTF. Written as DNA, the CDR3 is TGCAGCGTTAGGGTGGCACCTAACTATGGCTACACCTTC. V usage is TRBV29-1 and J usage is TRBJ1-2; no clear D gene. CDR3 length: 13 residues. Trimming removed 5 bases from V and 0 bases from J, with 10 bases in between. Per germline, CDR1 SQVTM and CDR2 ANQGSEA.

Written as DNA, the CDR3 is TGCGCCAGCAGCTTGGCCACAGGGAGTAGCACCGGGGAGCTGTTTTTT. Translated, it gives CASSLATGSSTGELFF. J is TRBJ2-2 and V is TRBV5-1, with D possibly TRBD1 on 6 matching bases. Deletions cut 0 bases from V and 4 bases from J, with 13 bases between. This CDR3 is built from 16 residues. Germline V gene lookup returns CDR1 SGHRS and CDR2 YFSETQ.

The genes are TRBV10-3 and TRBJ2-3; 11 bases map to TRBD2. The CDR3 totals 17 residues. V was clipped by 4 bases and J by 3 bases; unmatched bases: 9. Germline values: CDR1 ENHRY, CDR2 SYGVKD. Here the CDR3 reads CAISGTTASGGTDTQYF. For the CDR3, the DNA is TGTGCCATCAGTGGAACGACGGCTAGCGGGGGGACAGATACGCAGTATTTT.

DNA of the CDR3: TGTGCCACCAGCCTGGCTAGCGGGGGGTTTCAGGCAGATACGCAGTATTTT. Translating gives CATSLASGGFQADTQYF. The V gene is TRBV15, the J gene TRBJ2-3, with TRBD2 matching over 11 bases. Germline V CDR1 and CDR2: LNHNV, YYDKDF (reference sequence). CDR3 size: 17 residues. With 5 bases clipped from V and 4 bases from J, the junction kept 11 bases outside the gene matches.

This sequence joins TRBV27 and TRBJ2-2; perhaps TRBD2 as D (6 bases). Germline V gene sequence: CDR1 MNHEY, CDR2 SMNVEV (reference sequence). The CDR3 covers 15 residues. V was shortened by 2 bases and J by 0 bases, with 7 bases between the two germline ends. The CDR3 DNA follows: TGTGCCAGCAGTTTAGCGGGGTCGAACACCGGGGAGCTGTTTTTT. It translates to CASSLAGSNTGELFF.

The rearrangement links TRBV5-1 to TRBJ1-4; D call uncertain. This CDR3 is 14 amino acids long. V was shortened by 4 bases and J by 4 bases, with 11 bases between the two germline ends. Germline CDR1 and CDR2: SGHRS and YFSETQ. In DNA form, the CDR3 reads TGCGCCAGCAGCCAACAAGGCCGTAATGAAAAACTGTTTTTT. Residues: CASSQQGRNEKLFF. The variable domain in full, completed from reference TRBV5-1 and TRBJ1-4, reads KAGVTQTPRYLIKTRGQQVTLSCSPISGHRSVSWYQQTPGQGLQFLFEYFSETQRNKGNFPGRFSGRQFSNSRSEMNVSTLELGDSALYLCASSQQGRNEKLFFGSGTQLSVL.